What follows are 22 T cell receptor beta chains derived from one specimen sequenced in a study of OX40 agonist ivuxolimab in advanced cancers. Produced via immunoSEQ multiplex PCR; TCRdb's table is partial and in-frame only. The repertoire holds around 68,000 clones, with about nine tenths as singletons. The sequences come from CD4+ or CD8+ T cells sorted from blood, collected in a trial of the OX40 agonist ivuxolimab. Source of these receptors: an adult with an advanced solid tumor such as melanoma, head and neck, liver or kidney cancer.

V and J are TRBV9 and TRBJ2-3; D ambiguous. V was trimmed by 0 bases and J by 2 bases, leaving 10 bases between them. Germline V gene sequence: CDR1 SGDLS, CDR2 YYNGEE. The CDR3 length is 15 residues. The chain's CDR3 is CASSVDSAHTDTQYF. DNA of the CDR3: TGTGCCAGCAGCGTAGATTCCGCTCACACAGATACGCAGTATTTT.

The V gene is TRBV6-1, the J gene TRBJ2-7; D is uncertain. V was clipped by 2 bases and J by 2 bases, with 10 bases between them. The length of the CDR3 is 14 residues. Germline loops: CDR1 MNHNS, CDR2 SASEGT. This CDR3 reads CASSEQILTYEQYF. CDR3 DNA: TGTGCCAGCAGTGAACAGATTCTTACCTACGAGCAGTACTTC.

The chain uses TRBV6-1 and TRBJ1-1; TRBD1 is a possible D gene (5 bases). CDR1 is MNHNS and CDR2 is SASEGT in the germline V gene. This CDR3 has 12 amino acids. Trimming removed 9 bases from V and 4 bases from J, with 12 bases in between. Written as DNA, the CDR3 is TGTGCCAGTCGGGGGTTCGGCACTGAAGCTTTCTTT. As protein: CASRGFGTEAFF.

The sample holds a few counts of this clone. V is TRBV2 and J is TRBJ1-2; D is ambiguous. The CDR3 sequence is 12 residues long. Germline CDR1 SNHLY, CDR2 FYNNEI. Trimming cost V 6 bases and J 4 bases, with 9 bases left between them. The DNA of the CDR3 is TGTGCCAGCAGAACCGACACCTATGGCTACACCTTC. Translating gives CASRTDTYGYTF.

The rearrangement uses TRBV30 and TRBJ2-2; no definite D call. This CDR3 has 15 amino acids. V shed 2 bases and J shed 8 bases, with 18 bases lying between them. From germline, CDR1 is GTSNPN and CDR2 SVGIG (reference sequence). CDR3 bases: TGTGCCTGGAGTCGTAAAAGGGATAGAGATGGGGAGCTGTTTTTT. This encodes CAWSRKRDRDGELFF.

This chain links TRBV7-9 with TRBJ2-1, with 9 positions matching TRBD2. The CDR3 length is 16 residues. The germline gives CDR1 SEHNR, CDR2 FQNEAQ (reference sequence). V trimming: 1 base; J trimming: 0 bases; junction bases outside the gene matches: 1. The CDR3 spells CASSLGSGSSYNEQFF. The CDR3 DNA reads as TGTGCCAGCAGCTTAGGTAGCGGGAGCTCCTACAATGAGCAGTTCTTC.

The gene calls are TRBV5-1 and TRBJ2-6, with D hard to call. Germline V gives CDR1 SGHRS, CDR2 YFSETQ. There are 14 residues in the CDR3. V dropped 1 base and J dropped 1 base, with 3 bases sitting between them. The CDR3 DNA is TGCGCCAGCAGCTTGAGGTCTGGGGCCAACGTCCTGACTTTC. Translation: CASSLRSGANVLTF.

This clone was counted between two and nine times. The gene calls are TRBV5-6 and TRBJ2-3; 9 bases are a match to TRBD1. The CDR3 is made up of 15 amino acids. CDR1 is SGHDT and CDR2 is YYEEEE in the germline V gene. Trimming removed 2 bases from V and 2 bases from J; junction bases left unmatched: 3. The CDR3 is CASSFGDRDTDTQYF. The CDR3 coding sequence is TGTGCCAGCAGCTTTGGGGACAGGGACACAGATACGCAGTATTTT.

This clone is medium-sized (0.01 to 0.1%) by share. This chain joins TRBV7-9 and TRBJ2-4, with D perhaps TRBD2 (6 bases). The CDR3 spans 16 residues. V was clipped by 4 bases and J by 0 bases, with 13 bases between them. Germline V gives CDR1 SEHNR, CDR2 FQNEAQ (reference sequence). The DNA for the CDR3 is TGTGCCAGCAGCTCGGGAGCGGGCCTAGCCAAAAACATTCAGTACTTC. Translating it yields CASSSGAGLAKNIQYF.

The CDR3 bases are TGTGCCAGCAGCTTAGCGACCACAGCCGTGGATACGCAGTATTTT. It translates to CASSLATTAVDTQYF. The chain joins TRBV7-9 to TRBJ2-3; unclear D gene. Germline CDR1 reads SEHNR; CDR2 reads FQNEAQ (reference sequence). The CDR3 runs 15 residues. Trimming took off 0 bases at V and 6 bases at J, with 13 bases between the two ends. Full variable domain (remainder filled in from reference TRBV7-9 and TRBJ2-3): DTGVSQNPRHKITKRGQNVTFRCDPISEHNRLYWYRQTLGQGPEFLTYFQNEAQLEKSRLLSDRFSAERPKGSFSTLEIQRTEQGDSAMYLCASSLATTAVDTQYFGPGTRLTVL.

For this clone: One end of the junction is discordant with germline, which a read error may explain. V usage is TRBV7-7 and J usage is TRBJ2-3; the D gene is possibly TRBD2 (5 bases). Looked up from germline, CDR1 is SSHAT and CDR2 is FNYEAQ (reference sequence). The CDR3 has 15 amino acids. The CDR3 region is CASSPGGPREDTQYF. For the CDR3, the DNA is TGTGCTAGCAGCCCAGGAGGACCCCGAGAAGATACGCAGTATTTT.

This clone was seen just once. CDR3 in DNA: TGTGCCAGCAATATGGGACTAGCGGGAATTGAGACCCAGTACTTC. Translated, it gives CASNMGLAGIETQYF. The chain combines TRBV6-1 with TRBJ2-5, with TRBD2 identical over 13 bases. Trimming cost V 7 bases and J 5 bases; bases outside gene matches: 7. The V gene's germline CDR1 is MNHNS and CDR2 SASEGT. The CDR3 totals 15 residues.

The chain uses TRBV4-1 and TRBJ2-3, with D perhaps matching TRBD1 (6 bases). The CDR3 runs 16 residues. Germline assignment: CDR1 MGHRA and CDR2 YSYEKL. The V end lost 4 bases, the J end lost 0 bases, and 14 bases lay between the germline ends. The CDR3 loop reads CASSPRAGQSTDTQYF. CDR3 coding DNA: TGCGCCAGCAGCCCCCGGGCAGGACAGAGCACAGATACGCAGTATTTT.

The V gene is TRBV29-1, the J gene TRBJ1-1; D unresolved. Trimming shortened V by 0 bases and J by 1 base, and 6 bases separated the two germline ends. The germline CDR1 and CDR2 sequences are SQVTM and ANQGSEA. The CDR3 length is 13 residues. In nucleotides, the CDR3 is TGCAGCGTTGAAGACAACAGGAACACTGAAGCTTTCTTT. It encodes CSVEDNRNTEAFF.

CDR3 in DNA: TGTGCCAGCAGTTTAGTCATGGGGGGTGAGCAGTTCTTC. It translates to CASSLVMGGEQFF. The chain joins TRBV27 to TRBJ2-1; perhaps TRBD2 as D (6 bases). The CDR3 contains 13 residues. The V gene lost 2 bases and the J gene lost 9 bases, with 11 bases spanning the gap. Germline-derived CDR1 and CDR2 are MNHEY and SMNVEV (reference sequence).

The V call is TRBV6-5, the J call TRBJ2-5; D might be TRBD1 (6 bases). CDR3 length equals 13 residues. In germline, CDR1 is MNHEY, CDR2 SVGAGI. Deletions cut 6 bases from V and 0 bases from J, with 8 bases between. The CDR3 spells CASRQGYQETQYF. For the CDR3, the DNA is TGTGCCAGCAGGCAGGGGTACCAAGAGACCCAGTACTTC.

This chain joins TRBV29-1 and TRBJ1-3, with D maybe TRBD1 (5 bases). Trimming cost V 1 base and J 4 bases, with 20 bases left between them. This CDR3 region has 17 residues. Germline-derived CDR1 and CDR2 are SQVTM and ANQGSEA. DNA of the CDR3: TGCAGCGTTGAAGTTCCCCAGGGCCTCGGAGACGGAAACACCATATATTTT. Translated: CSVEVPQGLGDGNTIYF.

The chain links TRBV28 to TRBJ1-2, with D possibly TRBD1 on 6 matching bases. CDR1 is MDHEN, CDR2 SYDVKM, per germline. The CDR3 loop spans 15 amino acids. The V gene lost 6 bases and the J gene lost 2 bases, with 16 bases spanning the gap. The CDR3 DNA follows: TGTGCCAGCAGACCCGGGACACCATTCAACTATGGCTACACCTTC. Amino acid sequence: CASRPGTPFNYGYTF.

The J gene is TRBJ1-6, the V gene TRBV30; D is perhaps TRBD1 (5 bases). This CDR3 has 13 residues. The germline V gene has CDR1 GTSNPN and CDR2 SVGIG (reference sequence). The V and J ends lost 3 bases and 9 bases respectively, with 12 bases between them. Here the CDR3 DNA reads TGTGCCTGGAGGGAGGGGATGGGTTCACCCCTCCACTTT. The encoded protein is CAWREGMGSPLHF.

This clone was seen a single time. The chain recombines TRBV6-1 with TRBJ1-3; 7 bases match TRBD1. This CDR3 contains 15 residues. Germline lookup yields CDR1 MNHNS and CDR2 SASEGT. V lost 6 bases and J lost 8; bases outside the gene matches: 13. Here the CDR3 reads CASRMTYRGDDTIYF. As DNA, the CDR3 is TGTGCCAGCAGGATGACATACAGGGGCGATGACACCATATATTTT.

This clone has just one count. Mismatch with germline at one junction end may stem from a read error. This chain joins TRBV7-7 and TRBJ1-1; D gene uncertain. The CDR3 loop spans 13 amino acids. The germline gives CDR1 SSHAT, CDR2 FNYEAQ (reference sequence). The CDR3 loop is CASSQQVDTEAFF. The CDR3 nucleotides are TGTGCTAGCAGCCAACAAGTGGACACTGAAGCTTTCTTT.

CDR3 in amino acids: CASLLCPGTAITDTQYF. CDR3 nucleotides: TGTGCCAGTTTACTGTGCCCCGGGACGGCGATCACAGATACGCAGTATTTT. The chain carries TRBV6-4 and TRBJ2-3; D assignment may be TRBD1 or TRBD2 (5 bases each). Germline CDR1 reads MRHNA; CDR2 reads SNTAGT. The CDR3 covers 17 residues. The V end was cut by 9 bases, the J end by 2 bases, with 24 bases between.